This record covers a single T cell receptor (beta chain). Its target is not known. The data were taken from a study of T cell responses to AZD1222 COVID-19 vaccine. Findings of the study overall: Nearly half of spike-specific TCRs reportedly target variant regions that are unmutated in the B.1.351 and B.1.1.7 variants. In a largely white British group with more females than males, clonal diversity was possibly underestimated.

Profiling relied on immunoSEQ multiplex PCR, and the TCRdb table lists in-frame clones only, not all of them. The table includes about 220,000 clones, 93% detected once. Germline-derived CDR1 and CDR2 are SGHTA and FQGTGA. This CDR3 has 14 amino acids. The germline V and J ends were trimmed by 5 bases and 8 bases, with 17 bases remaining between them. This receptor was taken from an adult in good health. The genes are TRBV7-3 and TRBJ2-3; D may be TRBD2 (6 bases). The sample consisted of peripheral blood, taken on day 0 of MenACWY control vaccination. The CDR3 here is CASSESGWQTTQYF. The CDR3 DNA is TGTGCCAGCAGCGAGAGCGGGTGGCAAACTACGCAGTATTTT.